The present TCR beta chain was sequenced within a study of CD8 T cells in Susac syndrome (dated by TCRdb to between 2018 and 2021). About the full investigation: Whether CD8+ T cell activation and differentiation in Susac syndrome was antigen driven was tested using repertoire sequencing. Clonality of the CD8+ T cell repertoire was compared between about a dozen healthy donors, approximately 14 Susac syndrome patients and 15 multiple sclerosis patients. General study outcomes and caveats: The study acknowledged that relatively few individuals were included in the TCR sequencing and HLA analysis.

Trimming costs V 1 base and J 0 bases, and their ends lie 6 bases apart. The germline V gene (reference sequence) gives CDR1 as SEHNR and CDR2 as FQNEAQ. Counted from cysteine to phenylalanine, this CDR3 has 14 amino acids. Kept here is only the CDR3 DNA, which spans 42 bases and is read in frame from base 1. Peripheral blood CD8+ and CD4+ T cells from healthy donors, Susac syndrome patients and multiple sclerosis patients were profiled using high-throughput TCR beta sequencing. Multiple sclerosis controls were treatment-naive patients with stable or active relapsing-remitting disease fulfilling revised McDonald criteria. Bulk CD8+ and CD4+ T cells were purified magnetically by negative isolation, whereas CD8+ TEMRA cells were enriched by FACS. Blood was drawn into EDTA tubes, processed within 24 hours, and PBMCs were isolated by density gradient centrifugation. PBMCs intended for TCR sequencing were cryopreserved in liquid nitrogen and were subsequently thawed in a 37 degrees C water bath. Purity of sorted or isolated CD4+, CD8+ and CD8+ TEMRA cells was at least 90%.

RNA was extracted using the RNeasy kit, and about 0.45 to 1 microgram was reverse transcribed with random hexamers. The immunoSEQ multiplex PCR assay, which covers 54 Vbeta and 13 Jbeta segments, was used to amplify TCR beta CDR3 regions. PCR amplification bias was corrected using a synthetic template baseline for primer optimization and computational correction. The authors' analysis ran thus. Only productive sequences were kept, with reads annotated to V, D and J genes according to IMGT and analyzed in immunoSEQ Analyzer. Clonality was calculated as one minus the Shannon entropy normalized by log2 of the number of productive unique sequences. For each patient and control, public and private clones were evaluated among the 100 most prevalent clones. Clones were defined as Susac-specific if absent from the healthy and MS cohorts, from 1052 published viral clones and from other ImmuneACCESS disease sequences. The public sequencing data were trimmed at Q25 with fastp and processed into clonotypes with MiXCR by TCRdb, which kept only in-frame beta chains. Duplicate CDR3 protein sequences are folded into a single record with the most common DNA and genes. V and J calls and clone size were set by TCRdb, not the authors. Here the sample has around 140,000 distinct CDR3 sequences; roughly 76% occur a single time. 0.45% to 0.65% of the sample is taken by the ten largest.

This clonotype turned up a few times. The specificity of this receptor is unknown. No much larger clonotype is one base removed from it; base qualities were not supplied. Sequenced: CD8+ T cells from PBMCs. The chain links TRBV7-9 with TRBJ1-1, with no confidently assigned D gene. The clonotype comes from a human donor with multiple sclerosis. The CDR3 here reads CASSLGGVNTEAFF. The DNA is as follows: TGTGCCAGCAGCTTAGGTGGGGTGAACACTGAAGCTTTCTTT.